What follows is one T cell receptor (beta chain) and its context. Its antigen specificity is not known. No base quality values were provided; no much bigger clone lies one nucleotide off. This sample is drawn from a study of cytomegalovirus exposure and HLA in healthy donors (dated by TCRdb to the late 2010s). With regard to the full study: The 550 to 750 repertoires of the first cohort and the 95 to 150 validation repertoires were produced on the same platform, according to a later analysis. In addition to the first cohort of several hundred subjects, a separate validation cohort of some 120 different subjects was used. The study combined high-throughput TCR immunosequencing, statistical association of individual TCRs with disease status, and machine learning to predict cytomegalovirus infection status. The study aimed to test whether cataloging public T cell receptors could reveal signatures of past pathogen exposure. Beyond this particular receptor, the publication reports: In vitro tests confirmed that a few of the cytomegalovirus-associated TCR beta chains recognize cytomegalovirus antigens. A later analysis found that TCRs clustered in the first cohort also tended to co-occur in the 95 to 150 validation repertoires, with approximately 95% of cluster scores above 0. In both the original and validation cohorts, the classifier was reported to diagnose cytomegalovirus status with high specificity and sensitivity. The study listed 150 to 200 TCR beta chains as associated with cytomegalovirus. Most TCR sequences were seen in very few donors, while some public TCRs were found in many individuals. The validation cohort had no HLA typing available for a later analysis, so co-occurrence within that cohort was assessed over all 120 or so repertoires. According to the authors, the approach could potentially be generalized to other disease states and immunological phenotypes.

Donors formed part of the validation cohort, which comprised 120 subjects and was distinct from the first cohort of under 800 subjects. The method behind the library was the immunoSEQ multiplex PCR assay. On the authors' methods: A statistical classification framework was developed to diagnose cytomegalovirus status using the catalog of TCR beta chain sequences. The table was pulled from immuneACCESS by TCRdb, which kept in-frame rearrangements only. Such tables lose some clones; where checked, under half of the loss comes from unresolved V genes, and the rest has no known cause. V, J and clone size are those of that table, while D and trimming were read from the DNA. For this sample the table gives under 250,000 clones, of which more than 85% were detected only once. More than 10% of the sample rests with the top ten. Source material: PBMCs. The receptor was derived from a man younger than 35 in good health and CMV-seropositive.

The DNA sequence is as follows: TGCGCCAGCAGCCCAGGTGCGAACCAAGAGACCCAGTACTTC. Translated, it reads CASSPGANQETQYF. The chain is encoded by TRBV4-1 joined to TRBJ2-5, with no confidently assigned D gene. The germline V gene sets CDR1 to MGHRA and CDR2 to YSYEKL. V is shortened by 4 bases, J by 0 bases, and the region joining them spans 9 bases. The CDR3 covers 14 residues, taking in both the cysteine and the phenylalanine. Only CDR3 DNA remains: 42 bases, in frame from the first base.